A single sample gave rise to the 6 T cell receptor beta chains below, sequenced in a study of cytomegalovirus exposure and HLA in healthy donors. Primers for the PCR totalled 60 Vbeta and 13 Jbeta. Libraries were prepared by immunoSEQ multiplex PCR; TCRdb keeps only in-frame clonotypes and omits some of them. The sample includes about 150,000 clones, about two thirds of them seen just once. Sequencing was carried out using PBMCs. These receptors originate from a woman aged 40 to 50 in good health and CMV-seronegative.

This chain connects TRBV5-6 to TRBJ1-4; D is perhaps TRBD1 (5 bases). The CDR3 contains 15 residues. Trimming shortened V by 0 bases and J by 15 bases, and 21 bases separated the two germline ends. Germline V gives CDR1 SGHDT, CDR2 YYEEEE. This chain's CDR3 is CASSLERGRGHRVFF. DNA of the CDR3: TGTGCCAGCAGCTTGGAAAGGGGAAGGGGCCACCGGGTGTTTTTT.

The CDR3 DNA reads TGTGCCAGCAGCCTGACTAGCGGGGGAGGGGTTTACGAGCAGTACTTC. This encodes CASSLTSGGGVYEQYF. The V gene is TRBV5-6, the J gene TRBJ2-5, with 12 bases lining up with TRBD2. The DNA matches TRBJ2-7 better at its end, which makes the J call doubtful. This CDR3 contains 16 residues. Germline CDR1 is SGHDT and CDR2 is YYEEEE.

The chain links TRBV5-1 to TRBJ2-2; perhaps TRBD1 as D (6 bases). Trimming pared 5 bases from V and 4 bases from J, leaving 18 bases between. This CDR3 contains 16 residues. CDR1 is SGHRS and CDR2 is YFSETQ in the germline V gene. The CDR3 region has the DNA TGCGCCAGCAGTCTTGACAGGCCCGGAGGCACCGGGGAGCTGTTTTTT. It encodes CASSLDRPGGTGELFF. Full variable domain (outside the CDR3, taken from reference TRBV5-1 and TRBJ2-2): KAGVTQTPRYLIKTRGQQVTLSCSPISGHRSVSWYQQTPGQGLQFLFEYFSETQRNKGNFPGRFSGRQFSNSRSEMNVSTLELGDSALYLCASSLDRPGGTGELFFGEGSRLTVL.

The V gene is TRBV15, the J gene TRBJ2-5; perhaps TRBD1 as D (6 bases). Trimming took off 4 bases at V and 11 bases at J, with 23 bases between the two ends. The CDR3 is made up of 15 amino acids. CDR1 is LNHNV, CDR2 YYDKDF, per germline (reference sequence). CDR3 in amino acids: CATSKTGLDYGEQYF. CDR3 coding DNA: TGTGCCACCAGCAAGACAGGACTGGATTATGGTGAGCAGTACTTC.

The V and J genes are TRBV2 and TRBJ2-3; tentatively, D is TRBD1 (6 bases). V lost 6 bases to trimming and J lost 0 bases, with 10 bases between them. The CDR3 extends over 14 amino acids. Germline V CDR1 and CDR2: SNHLY, FYNNEI. The CDR3 region has the DNA TGTGCCAGCAGGGTGGGGGCTAGCACAGATACGCAGTATTTT. Translating it yields CASRVGASTDTQYF.

The chain joins TRBV28 to TRBJ1-6, with 10 nucleotides matching TRBD1. Germline V gene data show CDR1 as MDHEN and CDR2 as SYDVKM. V shed 4 bases, J shed 6 bases, and the junction held 6 bases outside the gene matches. CDR3 length equals 16 residues. The DNA for the CDR3 is TGTGCCAGCAGTTCGAGGGACAGGGGAGGTAATTCACCCCTCCACTTT. Translated, it gives CASSSRDRGGNSPLHF.